The 11 T cell receptor beta chains below were found in one sample sequenced in a study of shared clonotypes between healthy human individuals. The protocol was immunoSEQ multiplex PCR, while the TCRdb copy is restricted to in-frame clones and leaves out a portion. The sample holds about 1.5 million clones, around 97% seen once. Source material: naive CD4+ T cells sorted from blood. Subset specified: CD45RA+ positively selected. Receptors were obtained from a man younger than 40 in good health.

The gene calls are TRBV18 and TRBJ1-3; D is perhaps TRBD1 (5 bases). The CDR3 is 14 residues long. The germline V and J ends were trimmed by 4 bases and 2 bases, with 9 bases remaining between them. Germline V gives CDR1 KGHSH, CDR2 LQKENI. The CDR3 coding sequence is TGTGCCAGCTCACTACCGGGGCCTGGAAACACCATATATTTT. Its translation is CASSLPGPGNTIYF.

The chain has TRBV5-1 and TRBJ2-2; D possibly corresponds to TRBD2 (6 bases). Germline-derived CDR1 and CDR2 are SGHRS and YFSETQ. With 1 base removed from V and 1 base from J, the gap between germline ends came to 11 bases. This CDR3 is 16 amino acids long. DNA for the CDR3: TGCGCCAGCAGCTTGCCTAAAGCGGGGAACACCGGGGAGCTGTTTTTT. This gives the protein CASSLPKAGNTGELFF.

This chain links TRBV6-6 with TRBJ2-5; D is perhaps TRBD1 (5 bases). The CDR3 consists of 14 residues. V was cut by 4 bases and J by 6 bases, with 15 bases left in between. Looked up from germline, CDR1 is MNHNY and CDR2 is SVGAGI (reference sequence). The CDR3 nucleotides read TGTGCCAGCAGTTCCAGGGCGTCCCGACAGACCCAGTACTTC. Its protein product is CASSSRASRQTQYF.

The chain is built from TRBV6-1 and TRBJ1-4; weak D call: TRBD1 (5 bases). The V end was cut by 0 bases, the J end by 5 bases, with 16 bases between. The CDR3 sequence is 17 residues long. In germline, CDR1 is MNHNS, CDR2 SASEGT. In DNA form, the CDR3 reads TGTGCCAGCAGTGAAGCGACCGGTGGGGGATCCAATGAAAAACTGTTTTTT. Translation: CASSEATGGGSNEKLFF.

V and J are TRBV6-5 and TRBJ2-1, with no clear D. Trimming took off 0 bases at V and 4 bases at J, with 13 bases between the two ends. This CDR3 region has 16 residues. The germline V gene has CDR1 MNHEY and CDR2 SVGAGI. For the CDR3, the DNA is TGTGCCAGCAGTTACTCGATCCCTATTCTATACAATGAGCAGTTCTTC. Protein product: CASSYSIPILYNEQFF.

The chain is built from TRBV5-1 and TRBJ2-5; TRBD2 might be the D (5 bases). The V gene's germline CDR1 is SGHRS and CDR2 YFSETQ. Trimming took 4 bases from V and 5 from J, leaving 15 bases between them. The CDR3 totals 14 residues. CDR3 in DNA: TGCGCCAGCAGCCCGAACGCCCCGGGGGAGACCCAGTACTTC. It translates to CASSPNAPGETQYF. The complete variable domain, with remaining parts taken from reference TRBV5-1 and TRBJ2-5, reads KAGVTQTPRYLIKTRGQQVTLSCSPISGHRSVSWYQQTPGQGLQFLFEYFSETQRNKGNFPGRFSGRQFSNSRSEMNVSTLELGDSALYLCASSPNAPGETQYFGPGTRLLVL.

This clone was seen only once. DNA for the CDR3: TGTGCCAGTCGCAGGGAGGTGGTCGGGGAGCTGTTTTTT. It encodes CASRREVVGELFF. This chain connects TRBV19 to TRBJ2-2; a possible D gene is TRBD2 (6 bases). CDR1 and CDR2 (germline): LNHDA, SQIVND (reference sequence). This CDR3 is built from 13 residues. V shed 8 bases and J shed 7 bases, with 14 bases lying between them.

The chain couples TRBV14 to TRBJ2-5; D might be TRBD1 or TRBD2, each matching 5 bases. Germline V gives CDR1 SGHDN, CDR2 FVKESK. The CDR3 loop spans 14 amino acids. The V end lost 5 bases, the J end lost 5 bases, and 15 bases lay between the germline ends. The CDR3, as DNA: TGTGCCAGCAGCTCAAGAGGGGAAAAGGAGACCCAGTACTTC. Translation: CASSSRGEKETQYF.

The chain combines TRBV9 with TRBJ2-5; 7 bases line up with TRBD1. The trim removed 6 bases at V and 5 bases at J, leaving 13 bases unmatched. Germline values: CDR1 SGDLS, CDR2 YYNGEE. This CDR3 spans 15 amino acids. CDR3 sequence: CASTTGTERGETQYF. CDR3 DNA: TGTGCCAGCACCACTGGGACAGAGAGGGGGGAGACCCAGTACTTC.

V is TRBV6-4 and J is TRBJ1-5, with TRBD1 matching over 10 bases. After removal of 5 bases from V and 8 bases from J, the junction contained 3 bases not matched to a gene. This CDR3 is 13 amino acids long. The germline V gene has CDR1 MRHNA and CDR2 SNTAGT. CDR3 sequence: CASSLDRGKPQHF. In DNA form, the CDR3 reads TGTGCCAGCAGTCTGGACAGGGGGAAGCCCCAGCATTTT.

The gene calls are TRBV29-1 and TRBJ2-1; possibly TRBD1 for D (5 bases). V was shortened by 4 bases and J by 3 bases, with 16 bases between the two germline ends. The CDR3 length is 15 residues. Germline V gives CDR1 SQVTM, CDR2 ANQGSEA. The CDR3 here is CSVAGSSELYNEQFF. In DNA, the CDR3 is TGCAGCGTTGCAGGGTCTTCGGAGCTCTACAATGAGCAGTTCTTC.